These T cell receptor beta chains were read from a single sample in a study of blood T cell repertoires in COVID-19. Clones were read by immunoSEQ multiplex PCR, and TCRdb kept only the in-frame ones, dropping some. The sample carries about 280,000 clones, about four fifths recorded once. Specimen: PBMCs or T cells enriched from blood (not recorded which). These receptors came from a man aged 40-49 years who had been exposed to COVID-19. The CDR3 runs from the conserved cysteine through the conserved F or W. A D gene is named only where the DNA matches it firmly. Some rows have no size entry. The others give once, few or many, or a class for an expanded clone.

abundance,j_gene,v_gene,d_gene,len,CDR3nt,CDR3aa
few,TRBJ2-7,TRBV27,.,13,TGTGCCAGCACCTCCACGGGAAGGTCCGAGCAGTACTTC,CASTSTGRSEQYF
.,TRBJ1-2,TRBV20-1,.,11,TGCAGTGCACTCCGACCACTAGGCTACACCTTC,CSALRPLGYTF
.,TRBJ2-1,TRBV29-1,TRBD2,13,TGCAGCGTTGAAGCTTCTAGCGGGATTGTGCAGTTCTTC,CSVEASSGIVQFF
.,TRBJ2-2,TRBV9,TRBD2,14,TGTGCCAGCAGGCTAGCGGGAGGTACCGGGGAGCTGTTTTTT,CASRLAGGTGELFF
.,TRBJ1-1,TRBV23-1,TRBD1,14,TGCGCCAGTTCTAGGGGGCAGAAGGACACTGAAGCTTTCTTT,CASSRGQKDTEAFF
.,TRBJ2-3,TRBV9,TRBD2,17,TGTGCCAGCAGCGTACTCGGGGGACTAGCGGGCACAGATACGCAGTATTTT,CASSVLGGLAGTDTQYF
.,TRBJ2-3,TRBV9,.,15,TGTGCCAGCAGTTGGCGGCCGACTAGCACAGATACGCAGTATTTT,CASSWRPTSTDTQYF
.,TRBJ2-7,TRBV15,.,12,TGTGCCATCCGCGGCAGCTCCTACGAGCAGTACTTC,CAIRGSSYEQYF
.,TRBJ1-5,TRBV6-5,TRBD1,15,TGTGCCAGCAATCGCCCCGGGACAGGGAATCAGCCCCAGCATTTT,CASNRPGTGNQPQHF
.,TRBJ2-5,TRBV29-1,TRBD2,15,TGCAGCGTTGGAGGGACTAGCGGGAGGAGTGGGACCCAGTACTTC,CSVGGTSGRSGTQYF